This record covers a single TCR beta chain. This entry comes from a study of control samples from healthy donors and cancer patients. Profiling relied on immunoSEQ multiplex PCR, and the TCRdb table lists in-frame clones only, not all of them. This table holds roughly 130,000 clones, 91% found once. The germline gives CDR1 SGHRS, CDR2 YFSETQ. Trimming at V came to 1 base and at J to 7 bases, leaving 5 bases not matched to a gene. CDR3 length: 14 amino acids. The sample was blood. The chain carries TRBV5-1 and TRBJ2-7; 10 bases align to TRBD1. This receptor was identified in a man between 18 and 35 years old in good health. The CDR3 DNA follows: TGCGCCAGCAGCTTGCCCGGGACAGGGGTTGAGCAGTACTTC. Protein sequence: CASSLPGTGVEQYF.